The 25 T cell receptor beta chains below come from one sample, sequenced in a study of T cell responses to AZD1222 COVID-19 vaccine. Profiling relied on immunoSEQ multiplex PCR, and the TCRdb table lists in-frame clones only, not all of them. The repertoire consists of 140,000 to 150,000 clones, with about 93% occurring once and the leading ten covering roughly 3.9%. Sequences were derived from peripheral blood, sampled 28 days after the second AZD1222 dose. These TCRs come from an adult who received the AZD1222 COVID-19 vaccine.

The table lists this clone with a count of one. The gene calls are TRBV7-9 and TRBJ1-2; no firm D call. This CDR3 contains 13 residues. Germline CDR1 SEHNR, CDR2 FQNEAQ (reference sequence). The V end lost 5 bases, the J end lost 7 bases, and 14 bases lay between the germline ends. The CDR3 DNA is TGTGCCAGCAGCCCCGGGAGCTCGGGTGGCTACACCTTC. This translates into CASSPGSSGGYTF.

This chain connects TRBV9 to TRBJ1-2; D might be TRBD1 (5 bases). Trimming took 3 bases from V and 2 from J, leaving 11 bases between them. This CDR3 contains 14 residues. Germline V gene lookup returns CDR1 SGDLS and CDR2 YYNGEE. The chain's CDR3 is CASSGRGGNYGYTF. The CDR3 bases are TGTGCCAGCAGCGGTCGTGGGGGGAACTATGGCTACACCTTC. The whole variable domain, filled in from reference TRBV9 and TRBJ1-2, reads DSGVTQTPKHLITATGQRVTLRCSPRSGDLSVYWYQQSLDQGLQFLIQYYNGEERAKGNILERFSAQQFPDLHSELNLSSLELGDSALYFCASSGRGGNYGYTFGSGTRLTVV.

The chain has TRBV20-1 and TRBJ1-5, with no clear D. Germline CDR1 is DFQATT and CDR2 is SNEGSKA (reference sequence). V lost 6 bases and J 4 bases, leaving 4 bases between the germline ends. CDR3 size: 10 residues. Written as DNA, the CDR3 is TGCAGTGCGCGGAATCAGCCCCAGCATTTT. This codes for CSARNQPQHF.

CDR3 bases: TGTGCCAGCAGCGTAGAGTGGGGGGGCCTCGGCTATGGCTACACCTTC. Its translation is CASSVEWGGLGYGYTF. The rearrangement links TRBV9 to TRBJ1-2, with TRBD1 as a possible D gene (6 bases). This CDR3 comprises 16 residues. V shed 0 bases and J shed 4 bases, with 16 bases lying between them. Germline-derived CDR1 and CDR2 are SGDLS and YYNGEE.

This clone appeared once. The chain couples TRBV5-1 to TRBJ2-5; tentatively, D is TRBD1 or TRBD2 (5 bases each). Trimming removed 4 bases from V and 3 bases from J, with 22 bases in between. This CDR3 is built from 17 residues. Germline values: CDR1 SGHRS, CDR2 YFSETQ. CDR3 protein: CASSQGTGFGYEETQYF. The CDR3 bases are TGCGCCAGCAGCCAAGGGACCGGCTTTGGGTATGAAGAGACCCAGTACTTC.

V usage is TRBV6-5 and J usage is TRBJ1-1, with no clear D. V was shortened by 0 bases and J by 6 bases, with 11 bases between the two germline ends. Looked up from germline, CDR1 is MNHEY and CDR2 is SVGAGI. The CDR3 consists of 14 residues. The CDR3 DNA reads TGTGCCAGCAGTTACTCGATATTTTTTTCTGAAGCTTTCTTT. Amino acids: CASSYSIFFSEAFF.

This sequence joins TRBV4-3 and TRBJ2-1, with 11 bases that match TRBD2. This CDR3 region has 14 residues. CDR1 is LGHNA, CDR2 YSLEER, per germline. With 2 bases clipped from V and 9 bases from J, the junction kept 3 bases outside the gene matches. The CDR3 bases are TGCGCCAGCAGCCAACAAACTAGCGGGAGTGAGCAGTTCTTC. Protein product: CASSQQTSGSEQFF.

The chain uses TRBV19 and TRBJ2-7; no firm D call. Germline-derived CDR1 and CDR2 are LNHDA and SQIVND (reference sequence). The CDR3 length is 11 residues. V gave up 6 bases and J gave up 6 bases, with 9 bases separating them. The CDR3 loop is CASSQSGEQYF. CDR3 in DNA: TGTGCCAGTAGCCAATCGGGCGAGCAGTACTTC. Complete variable domain (other parts from reference TRBV19 and TRBJ2-7): DGGITQSPKYLFRKEGQNVTLSCEQNLNHDAMYWYRQDPGQGLRLIYYSQIVNDFQKGDIAEGYSVSREKKESFPLTVTSAQKNPTAFYLCASSQSGEQYFGPGTRLTVT.

The chain is built from TRBV13 and TRBJ2-1, with D maybe TRBD1 (5 bases). The CDR3 is 16 residues long. Trimming shortened V by 0 bases and J by 8 bases, and 17 bases separated the two germline ends. Looked up from germline, CDR1 is PRHDT and CDR2 is FYEKMQ (reference sequence). The chain's CDR3 is CASSLGSPGNSYEQFF. DNA of the CDR3: TGTGCCAGCAGCTTAGGCAGTCCAGGGAATTCCTATGAGCAGTTCTTC.

The chain employs TRBV27 and TRBJ1-3; D is unclear. The CDR3 length is 14 residues. Germline values: CDR1 MNHEY, CDR2 SMNVEV (reference sequence). The V and J ends lost 6 bases and 0 bases respectively, with 9 bases between them. The CDR3 coding sequence is TGTGCCAGCAGGGGTTCTCCCTCTGGAAACACCATATATTTT. This translates into CASRGSPSGNTIYF.

The CDR3 spells CASSLGLGGPYEQYF. The CDR3 DNA sequence: TGTGCCAGCAGCTTGGGACTGGGAGGGCCTTACGAGCAGTACTTC. This rearrangement joins TRBV5-4 to TRBJ2-7; the match to TRBD2 covers 7 bases. This CDR3 is 15 amino acids long. V lost 0 bases, J lost 4 bases, and 7 bases stayed unmatched. Germline-derived CDR1 and CDR2 are SGHNT and YYREEE (reference sequence).

The J gene is TRBJ2-7, the V gene TRBV7-2; 7 nucleotides align to TRBD2. CDR1 is SGHTA and CDR2 is FQGNSA in the germline V gene. With V trimmed by 1 base and J by 3 bases, 9 bases remained unmatched. The CDR3 has 16 amino acids. For the CDR3, the DNA is TGTGCCAGCAGCTTAGTACCGGGGGGTTTAATCTACGAGCAGTACTTC. Encoded protein: CASSLVPGGLIYEQYF.

The V and J genes are TRBV16 and TRBJ2-1; 8 nucleotides match TRBD1. Germline V gene lookup returns CDR1 KGHSY and CDR2 FQNENV. V lost 3 bases and J lost 3; bases outside the gene matches: 7. CDR3 size: 16 residues. The CDR3 reads CASSQSDRAHYNEQFF. The DNA of the CDR3 is TGTGCCAGCAGCCAGTCGGACAGGGCCCACTACAATGAGCAGTTCTTC.

V is TRBV19 and J is TRBJ2-7; D ambiguous. V dropped 5 bases and J dropped 5 bases, with 19 bases sitting between them. Germline CDR1 reads LNHDA; CDR2 reads SQIVND (reference sequence). There are 15 residues in the CDR3. CDR3 coding DNA: TGTGCCAGTAGTCCAATGAACGCCCCGGGTAACGAGCAGTACTTC. This translates into CASSPMNAPGNEQYF.

The chain combines TRBV6-5 with TRBJ1-2; D ambiguous. The CDR3 has 15 residues. Deletions cut 0 bases from V and 6 bases from J, with 14 bases between. Germline V CDR1 and CDR2: MNHEY, SVGAGI. The CDR3 protein is CASSYSRTAINGYTF. The CDR3 DNA reads as TGTGCCAGCAGTTACTCGAGGACCGCTATAAATGGCTACACCTTC.

The genes are TRBV5-1 and TRBJ2-1; 10 nucleotides match TRBD2. V shed 2 bases, J shed 6 bases, and the junction held 2 bases outside the gene matches. The CDR3 is made up of 14 amino acids. The germline gives CDR1 SGHRS, CDR2 YFSETQ. This CDR3 is CASSLGLAVNEQFF. CDR3 DNA sequence: TGCGCCAGCAGCTTAGGACTAGCGGTCAATGAGCAGTTCTTC.

The chain has TRBV7-3 and TRBJ2-1, with 7 bases lining up with TRBD2. With 4 bases clipped from V and 0 bases from J, the junction kept 3 bases outside the gene matches. This CDR3 spans 15 amino acids. Germline lookup yields CDR1 SGHTA and CDR2 FQGTGA. The CDR3 nucleotides are TGTGCCAGCAGCTCCTTAGCGGGCTCCTACAATGAGCAGTTCTTC. It specifies CASSSLAGSYNEQFF.

The chain employs TRBV13 and TRBJ2-3; TRBD2 matches 8 bases. With V trimmed by 4 bases and J by 0 bases, 9 bases remained unmatched. The CDR3 runs to 17 residues. Germline V lookup: CDR1 PRHDT, CDR2 FYEKMQ (reference sequence). CDR3 DNA sequence: TGTGCCAGCAGCTACCCGGACGGGAGGGCTAGCACAGATACGCAGTATTTT. It encodes CASSYPDGRASTDTQYF.

J is TRBJ1-1 and V is TRBV7-2, with D possibly TRBD1 on 5 matching bases. This CDR3 is built from 13 residues. Trimming took off 2 bases at V and 3 bases at J, with 7 bases between the two ends. The germline gives CDR1 SGHTA, CDR2 FQGNSA. The CDR3 nucleotides are TGTGCCAGCAGCTTACAGGGAGACACTGAAGCTTTCTTT. Translation: CASSLQGDTEAFF.

This rearrangement joins TRBV5-1 to TRBJ1-4; D is undetermined. The CDR3 is 16 amino acids. Germline V gene lookup returns CDR1 SGHRS and CDR2 YFSETQ. Trimming took off 2 bases at V and 5 bases at J, with 16 bases between the two ends. In nucleotides, the CDR3 is TGCGCCAGCAGCTTCCGTGCGGCCGGTCGAAATGAAAAACTGTTTTTT. Protein: CASSFRAAGRNEKLFF.

The rearrangement uses TRBV4-3 and TRBJ1-2; D call uncertain. The germline V gene encodes CDR1 LGHNA and CDR2 YSLEER. This CDR3 has 13 amino acids. The V and J ends lost 8 bases and 1 base respectively, with 11 bases between them. In nucleotides, the CDR3 is TGCGCCAGCCGCCCGGAGGGTAACTATGGCTACACCTTC. This codes for CASRPEGNYGYTF.

The chain couples TRBV3-1 (or the pseudogene TRBV3-2) to TRBJ1-1, with unresolved D. Trimming stripped 4 bases from V and 6 bases from J, with 12 bases between. Germline lookup yields CDR1 LGHDT and CDR2 YNNKEL (reference sequence). CDR3 length equals 13 residues. In nucleotides, the CDR3 is TGTGCCAGCAGCCTTGATTGGCAGGCTGAAGCTTTCTTT. Its protein is CASSLDWQAEAFF.

The gene calls are TRBV28 and TRBJ1-4, with 8 bases aligning to TRBD1. After removal of 6 bases from V and 7 bases from J, the junction contained 10 bases not matched to a gene. This CDR3 spans 15 amino acids. CDR1 is MDHEN and CDR2 is SYDVKM in the germline V gene. CDR3 sequence reads: CASSSPGGRSEKLFF. The CDR3 DNA follows: TGTGCCAGCAGCTCTCCAGGGGGCCGGAGTGAAAAACTGTTTTTT.

This chain joins TRBV19 and TRBJ2-1; D gene ambiguous. The CDR3 extends over 15 amino acids. Looked up from germline, CDR1 is LNHDA and CDR2 is SQIVND (reference sequence). Trimming left V 2 bases short and J 9 bases short, with 17 bases between. The CDR3 bases are TGTGCCAGTAGTATAAGGAGTGGACCCTTGGGTGAGCAGTTCTTC. This sequence encodes CASSIRSGPLGEQFF.

The V gene is TRBV7-7, the J gene TRBJ2-5; tentatively, D is TRBD2 (5 bases). The ends were cut back, 1 base at V and 2 bases at J, with 11 bases in the middle. CDR3 length equals 15 residues. Germline lookup yields CDR1 SSHAT and CDR2 FNYEAQ (reference sequence). The CDR3 is CASSLVIGGQETQYF. As DNA, the CDR3 is TGTGCCAGCAGCTTAGTGATTGGCGGGCAAGAGACCCAGTACTTC.